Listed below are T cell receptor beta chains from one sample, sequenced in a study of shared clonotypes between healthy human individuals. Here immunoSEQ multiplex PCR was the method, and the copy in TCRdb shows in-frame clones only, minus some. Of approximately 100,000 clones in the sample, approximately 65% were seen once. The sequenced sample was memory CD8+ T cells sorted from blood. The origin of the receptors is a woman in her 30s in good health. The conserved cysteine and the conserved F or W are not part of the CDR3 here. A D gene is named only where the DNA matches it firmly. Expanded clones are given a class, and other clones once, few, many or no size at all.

ASSPRGDEQY TRBJ2-7 . TRBV7-9 .
ASSWAEGTGGWETQY TRBJ2-5 TRBD1 TRBV11-2 .
ASSEEREAYNEQF TRBJ2-1 TRBD2 TRBV6-1 .
ASTGTDRTLTGELF TRBJ2-2 . TRBV21-1 .
AWSVGQELEAF TRBJ1-1 . TRBV30 once
ASGRGANEKLF TRBJ1-4 . TRBV30 .
ASSFGDRAGQPQH TRBJ1-5 TRBD1 TRBV28 .
ASSHIDSSDEKLF TRBJ1-4 . TRBV4-1 many
ASSLAGTRNTEQY TRBJ2-7 . TRBV7-9 .
ASSQTRNSNQPQH TRBJ1-5 . TRBV4-1 .
ASSPWTGLRNTIY TRBJ1-3 TRBD1 TRBV5-1 .
SVGLADLSNSGANVLT TRBJ2-6 TRBD2 TRBV29-1 .
ASSLVDAIY TRBJ1-3 . TRBV7-9 .
SASRGDGYT TRBJ1-2 . TRBV20-1 .
ASSYSSTDTQY TRBJ2-3 . TRBV6-5 .
ASSLSGEGEQY TRBJ2-7 . TRBV27 .
ASSLPQGEAKNIQY TRBJ2-4 . TRBV27 .
AISEGASESYEQY TRBJ2-7 . TRBV10-3 .
ASSEEQGGPQPQH TRBJ1-5 TRBD1 TRBV6-1 many
ASSESGEANYGYT TRBJ1-2 . TRBV6-4 .
ASSLWWSTGAPLEQY TRBJ2-7 TRBD1 TRBV28 .
ASSLPGQGGEQY . TRBD1 TRBV28 few
ASEEGPIYEQY TRBJ2-7 . TRBV2 many
ASSVEGLAGAYEQY TRBJ2-7 TRBD2 TRBV9 .
ASSFHYVATNEKLF TRBJ1-4 . TRBV5-1 .
SVPGTSGRSRQF TRBJ2-1 TRBD2 TRBV29-1 .
ATSRGLAGAYEQY . TRBD2 TRBV15 .
ASSLLYLGGQLGDTQY TRBJ2-3 . TRBV4-2 .